This TCR beta chain was documented in a study of blood T cell repertoires in COVID-19. At the level of the study: Italy, Spain and the United States were the sources of the convalescent and acute COVID-19 samples. T cells, B-cell-depleted T cells, or PBMCs supplied cDNA or gDNA.

Authors' processing steps: By means of reference gene primer amplification, nucleated cell counts were estimated. The method was immunoSEQ multiplex PCR; TCRdb's version includes in-frame clones alone and lacks a portion of them. V, J and clone size were drawn from that table, and D and trimming were deduced from the DNA. In the table there are 150,000 to 200,000 clones, approximately 80% of which are singletons. Sequenced material: peripheral blood. This clonotype was sampled from a woman aged 45 to 65 with active or convalescent COVID-19.

CDR3 in amino acids: CASSDGIDLGGYTF. The CDR3 DNA reads TGTGCCAGCAGCGACGGGATAGACCTCGGAGGCTACACCTTC. The chain recombines TRBV5-6 with TRBJ1-2; D unresolved. V was pared by 4 bases and J by 8 bases, with 18 bases between. CDR3 length: 14 residues. Looked up from germline, CDR1 is SGHDT and CDR2 is YYEEEE.